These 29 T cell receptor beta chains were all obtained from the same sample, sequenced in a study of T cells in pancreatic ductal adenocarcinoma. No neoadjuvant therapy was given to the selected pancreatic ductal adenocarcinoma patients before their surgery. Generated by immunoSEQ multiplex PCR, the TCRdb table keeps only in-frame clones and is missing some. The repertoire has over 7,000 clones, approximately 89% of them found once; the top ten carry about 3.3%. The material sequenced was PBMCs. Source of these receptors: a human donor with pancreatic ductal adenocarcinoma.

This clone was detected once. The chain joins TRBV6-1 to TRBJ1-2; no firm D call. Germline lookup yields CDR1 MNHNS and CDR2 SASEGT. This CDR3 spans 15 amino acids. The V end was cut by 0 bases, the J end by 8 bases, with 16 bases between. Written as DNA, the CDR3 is TGTGCCAGCAGTGAAGCACCCCCCGGGGTAAGCGGCTACACCTTC. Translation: CASSEAPPGVSGYTF.

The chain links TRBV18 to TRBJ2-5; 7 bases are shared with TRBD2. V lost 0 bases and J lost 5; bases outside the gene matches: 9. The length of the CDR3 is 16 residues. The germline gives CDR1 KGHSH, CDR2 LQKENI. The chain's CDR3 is CASSPPPAGQWETQYF. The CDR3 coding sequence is TGTGCCAGCTCACCACCCCCAGCGGGGCAGTGGGAGACCCAGTACTTC.

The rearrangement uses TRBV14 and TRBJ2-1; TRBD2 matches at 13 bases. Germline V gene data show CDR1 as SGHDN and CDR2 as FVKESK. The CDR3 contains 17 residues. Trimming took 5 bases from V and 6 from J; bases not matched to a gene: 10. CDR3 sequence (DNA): TGTGCCAGCAGCGCATCATCCGGGACTAGCGGGACCAATGAGCAGTTCTTC. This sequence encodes CASSASSGTSGTNEQFF.

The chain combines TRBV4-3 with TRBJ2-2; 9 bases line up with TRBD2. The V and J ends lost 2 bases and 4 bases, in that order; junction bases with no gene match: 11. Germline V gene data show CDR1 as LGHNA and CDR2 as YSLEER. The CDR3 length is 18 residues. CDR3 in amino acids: CASSQRHAGTSFTGELFF. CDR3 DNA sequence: TGCGCCAGCAGCCAAAGGCATGCAGGGACTAGCTTCACCGGGGAGCTGTTTTTT.

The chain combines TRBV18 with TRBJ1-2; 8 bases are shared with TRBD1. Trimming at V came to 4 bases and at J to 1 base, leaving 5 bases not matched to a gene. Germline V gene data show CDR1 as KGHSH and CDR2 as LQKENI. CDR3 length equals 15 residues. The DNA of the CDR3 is TGTGCCAGCTCACATACGACAGGGGATAACTATGGCTACACCTTC. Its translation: CASSHTTGDNYGYTF.

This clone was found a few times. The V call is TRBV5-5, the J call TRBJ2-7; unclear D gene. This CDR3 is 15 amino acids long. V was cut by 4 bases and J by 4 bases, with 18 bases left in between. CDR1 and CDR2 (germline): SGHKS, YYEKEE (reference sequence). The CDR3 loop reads CASSGRLVVRYEQYF. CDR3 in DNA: TGTGCCAGCAGCGGCAGGCTTGTGGTTAGGTACGAGCAGTACTTC.

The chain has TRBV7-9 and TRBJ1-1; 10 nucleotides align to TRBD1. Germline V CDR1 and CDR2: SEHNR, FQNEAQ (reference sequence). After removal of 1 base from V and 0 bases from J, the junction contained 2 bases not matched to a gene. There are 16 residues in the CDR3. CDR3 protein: CASSLGDRGMNTEAFF. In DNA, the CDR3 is TGTGCCAGCAGCTTAGGGGACAGGGGTATGAACACTGAAGCTTTCTTT.

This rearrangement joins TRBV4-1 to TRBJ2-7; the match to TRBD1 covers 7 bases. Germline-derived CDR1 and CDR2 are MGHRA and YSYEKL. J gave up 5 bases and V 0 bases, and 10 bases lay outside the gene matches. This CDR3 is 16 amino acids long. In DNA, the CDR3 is TGCGCCAGCAGCCAAGATGGGGGACAGAATCTTGACGAGCAGTACTTC. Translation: CASSQDGGQNLDEQYF.

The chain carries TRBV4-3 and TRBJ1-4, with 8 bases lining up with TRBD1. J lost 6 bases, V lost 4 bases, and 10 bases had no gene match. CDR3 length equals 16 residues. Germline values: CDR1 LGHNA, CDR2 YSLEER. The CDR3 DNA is TGCGCCAGCAGCCCCGGACAGGGAGGAGGGCATGAAAAACTGTTTTTT. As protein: CASSPGQGGGHEKLFF.

CDR3 nucleotide sequence: TGTGCCAGCAGCCGACAGGGGAGTATCTATGGCTACACCTTC. Amino acids: CASSRQGSIYGYTF. The chain recombines TRBV28 with TRBJ1-2; 8 nucleotides align to TRBD1. Germline V gene lookup returns CDR1 MDHEN and CDR2 SYDVKM. Germline trimming cut 6 bases from V and 4 bases from J; bases unmatched to any gene: 7. The CDR3 sequence is 14 residues long.

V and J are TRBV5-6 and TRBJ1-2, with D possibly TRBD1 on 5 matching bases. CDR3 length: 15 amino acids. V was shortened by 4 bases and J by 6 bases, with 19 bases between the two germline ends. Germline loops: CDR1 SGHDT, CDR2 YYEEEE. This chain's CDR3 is CASSPLILSGDGYTF. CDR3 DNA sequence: TGTGCCAGCAGCCCCCTAATTCTATCGGGGGATGGCTACACCTTC. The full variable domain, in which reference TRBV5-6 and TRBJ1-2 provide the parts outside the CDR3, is DAGVTQSPTHLIKTRGQQVTLRCSPKSGHDTVSWYQQALGQGPQFIFQYYEEEERQRGNFPDRFSGHQFPNYSSELNVNALLLGDSALYLCASSPLILSGDGYTFGSGTRLTVV.

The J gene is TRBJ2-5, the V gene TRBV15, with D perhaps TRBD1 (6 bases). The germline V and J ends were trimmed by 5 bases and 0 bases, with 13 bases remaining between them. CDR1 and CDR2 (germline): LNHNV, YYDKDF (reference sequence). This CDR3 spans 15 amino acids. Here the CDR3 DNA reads TGTGCCACCAGCTTAAGGACAGAGTACCAAGAGACCCAGTACTTC. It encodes CATSLRTEYQETQYF.

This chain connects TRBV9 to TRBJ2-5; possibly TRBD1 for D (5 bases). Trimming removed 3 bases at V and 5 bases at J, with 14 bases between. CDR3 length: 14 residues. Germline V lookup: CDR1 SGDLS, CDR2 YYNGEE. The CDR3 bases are TGTGCCAGCAGCGCCGGACACCGATTGGAGACCCAGTACTTC. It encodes CASSAGHRLETQYF.

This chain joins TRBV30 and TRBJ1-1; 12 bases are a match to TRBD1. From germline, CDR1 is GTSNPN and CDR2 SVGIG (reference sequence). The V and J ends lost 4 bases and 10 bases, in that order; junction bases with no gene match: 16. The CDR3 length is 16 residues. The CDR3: CAWTPSRDRGPGRAFF. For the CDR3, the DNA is TGTGCCTGGACCCCCAGCCGGGACAGGGGGCCGGGACGAGCTTTCTTT.

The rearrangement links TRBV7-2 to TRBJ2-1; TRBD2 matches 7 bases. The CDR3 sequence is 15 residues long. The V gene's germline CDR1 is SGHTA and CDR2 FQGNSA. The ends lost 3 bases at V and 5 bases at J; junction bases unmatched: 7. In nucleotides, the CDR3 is TGTGCCAGCAGCTTCCGACTAGCCATGGACAATGAGCAGTTCTTC. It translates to CASSFRLAMDNEQFF.

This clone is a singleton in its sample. CDR3 protein: CASTRGGRGYGYTF. CDR3 sequence (DNA): TGTGCCAGCACAAGGGGGGGACGAGGCTATGGCTACACCTTC. The rearrangement joins TRBV6-5 to TRBJ1-2, with D perhaps TRBD1 (6 bases). This CDR3 has 14 amino acids. Germline CDR1 is MNHEY and CDR2 is SVGAGI. V shed 7 bases and J shed 4 bases, with 16 bases lying between them.

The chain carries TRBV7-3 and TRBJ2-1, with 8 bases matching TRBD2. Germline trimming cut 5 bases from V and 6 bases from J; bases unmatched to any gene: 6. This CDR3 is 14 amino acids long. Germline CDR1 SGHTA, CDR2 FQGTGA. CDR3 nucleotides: TGTGCCAGCAGCCCAATTGGGACTAGCAATGAGCAGTTCTTC. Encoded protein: CASSPIGTSNEQFF.

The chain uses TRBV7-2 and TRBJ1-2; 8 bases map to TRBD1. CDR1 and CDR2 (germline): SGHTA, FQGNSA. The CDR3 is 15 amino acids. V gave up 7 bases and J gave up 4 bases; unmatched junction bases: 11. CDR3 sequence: CASILRDRGPYGYTF. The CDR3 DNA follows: TGTGCCAGCATCCTCCGAGACAGGGGCCCCTATGGCTACACCTTC.

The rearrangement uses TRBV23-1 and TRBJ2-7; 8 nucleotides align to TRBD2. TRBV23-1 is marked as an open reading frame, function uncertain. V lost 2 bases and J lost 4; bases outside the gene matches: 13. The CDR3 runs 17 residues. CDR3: CASSQRKVGTRLYEQYF. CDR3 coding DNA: TGCGCCAGCAGTCAAAGGAAGGTCGGGACTAGACTTTACGAGCAGTACTTC.

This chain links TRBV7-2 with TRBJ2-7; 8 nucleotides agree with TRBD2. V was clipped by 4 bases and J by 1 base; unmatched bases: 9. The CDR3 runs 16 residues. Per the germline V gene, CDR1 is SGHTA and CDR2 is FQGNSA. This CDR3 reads CASSWGVGRGSYEQYF. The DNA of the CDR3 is TGTGCCAGCAGCTGGGGTGTCGGGAGGGGGTCCTACGAGCAGTACTTC. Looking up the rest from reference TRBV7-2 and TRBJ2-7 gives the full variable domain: GAGVSQSPSNKVTEKGKDVELRCDPISGHTALYWYRQSLGQGLEFLIYFQGNSAPDKSGLPSDRFSAERTGGSVSTLTIQRTQQEDSAVYLCASSWGVGRGSYEQYFGPGTRLTVT.

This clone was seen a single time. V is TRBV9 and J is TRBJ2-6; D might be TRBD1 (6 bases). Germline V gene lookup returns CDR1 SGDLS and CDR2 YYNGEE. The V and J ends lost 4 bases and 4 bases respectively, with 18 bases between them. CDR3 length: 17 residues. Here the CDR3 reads CASSPTTTGWGANVLTF. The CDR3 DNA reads TGTGCCAGCAGCCCAACCACTACAGGGTGGGGGGCCAACGTCCTGACTTTC.

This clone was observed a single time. The CDR3 region is CASSLSESRGLYGYTF. CDR3 nucleotide sequence: TGTGCCAGCAGCCTATCAGAGTCCAGAGGACTTTATGGCTACACCTTC. The J gene is TRBJ1-2, the V gene TRBV7-9; D is uncertain. This CDR3 has 16 residues. In germline, CDR1 is SEHNR, CDR2 FQNEAQ (reference sequence). Between the trimmed V and J ends, which lost 5 bases and 5 bases, there was a span of 21 bases. Supplemented by reference TRBV7-9 and TRBJ1-2, the full variable domain reads DTGVSQNPRHKITKRGQNVTFRCDPISEHNRLYWYRQTLGQGPEFLTYFQNEAQLEKSRLLSDRFSAERPKGSFSTLEIQRTEQGDSAMYLCASSLSESRGLYGYTFGSGTRLTVV.

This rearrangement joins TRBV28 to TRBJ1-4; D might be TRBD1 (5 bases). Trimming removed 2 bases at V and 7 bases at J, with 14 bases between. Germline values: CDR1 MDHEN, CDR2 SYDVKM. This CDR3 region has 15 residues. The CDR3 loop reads CASSLHGTHGEKLFF. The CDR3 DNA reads TGTGCCAGCAGTTTACACGGGACTCACGGTGAAAAACTGTTTTTT.

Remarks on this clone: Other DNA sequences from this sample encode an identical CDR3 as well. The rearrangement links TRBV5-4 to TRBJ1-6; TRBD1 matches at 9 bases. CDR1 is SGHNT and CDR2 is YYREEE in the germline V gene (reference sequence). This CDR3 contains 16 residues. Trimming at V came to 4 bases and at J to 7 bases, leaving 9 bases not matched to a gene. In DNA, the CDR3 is TGTGCCAGCAGCGCGCGACAGGGGGTGGGAAATTCACCCCTCCACTTT. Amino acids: CASSARQGVGNSPLHF. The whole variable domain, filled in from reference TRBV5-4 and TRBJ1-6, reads ETGVTQSPTHLIKTRGQQVTLRCSSQSGHNTVSWYQQALGQGPQFIFQYYREEENGRGNFPPRFSGLQFPNYSSELNVNALELDDSALYLCASSARQGVGNSPLHFGNGTRLTVT.

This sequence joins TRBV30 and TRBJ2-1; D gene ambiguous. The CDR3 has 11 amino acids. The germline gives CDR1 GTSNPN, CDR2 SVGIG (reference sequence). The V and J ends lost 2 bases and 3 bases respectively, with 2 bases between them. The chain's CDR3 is CAWSLYNEQFF. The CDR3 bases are TGTGCCTGGAGTCTCTACAATGAGCAGTTCTTC. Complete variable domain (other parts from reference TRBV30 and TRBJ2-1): SQTIHQWPATLVQPVGSPLSLECTVEGTSNPNLYWYRQAAGRGLQLLFYSVGIGQISSEVPQNLSASRPQDRQFILSSKKLLLSDSGFYLCAWSLYNEQFFGPGTRLTVL.

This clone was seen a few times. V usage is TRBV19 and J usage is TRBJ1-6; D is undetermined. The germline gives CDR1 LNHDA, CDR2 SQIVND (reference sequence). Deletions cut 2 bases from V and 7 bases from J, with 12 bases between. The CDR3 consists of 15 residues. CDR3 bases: TGTGCCAGTAGTATAATTCCGGAGGAGAATTCACCCCTCCACTTT. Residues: CASSIIPEENSPLHF.

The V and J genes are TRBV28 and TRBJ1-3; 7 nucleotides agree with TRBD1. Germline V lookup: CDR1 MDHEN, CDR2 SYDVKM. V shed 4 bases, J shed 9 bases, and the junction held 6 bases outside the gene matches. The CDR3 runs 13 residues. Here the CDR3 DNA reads TGTGCCAGCAGTTCCGGACAGGCCCCCACCATATATTTT. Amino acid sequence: CASSSGQAPTIYF.

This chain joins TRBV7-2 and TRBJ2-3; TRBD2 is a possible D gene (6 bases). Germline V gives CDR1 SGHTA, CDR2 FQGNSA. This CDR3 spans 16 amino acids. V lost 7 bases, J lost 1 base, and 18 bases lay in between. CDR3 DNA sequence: TGTGCCAGCACCTCTACCGGGAGTCGCGGCACAGATACGCAGTATTTT. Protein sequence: CASTSTGSRGTDTQYF.

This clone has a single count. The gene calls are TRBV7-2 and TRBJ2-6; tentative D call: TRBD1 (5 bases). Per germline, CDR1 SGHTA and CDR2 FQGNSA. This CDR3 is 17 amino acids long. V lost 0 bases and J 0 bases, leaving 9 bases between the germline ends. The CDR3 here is CASSLAGPPSGANVLTF. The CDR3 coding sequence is TGTGCCAGCAGCTTAGCGGGGCCGCCCTCTGGGGCCAACGTCCTGACTTTC.